The T cell receptor (beta chain) described here comes from a study of cytomegalovirus exposure and HLA in healthy donors. Study details: Out of a few hundred genotyped donors, about 81% belonged to the Caucasian-associated ancestry cluster. Regarding the study as a whole: In a later analysis, an Asian-associated ancestry cluster reportedly showed fewer N-insertions than the roughly 700-donor mean. A few V segments could not be told apart, such as TRBV6-2 and TRBV6-3, and were left out.

The CDR3 is 14 residues long. Germline CDR1 SGHTA, CDR2 FQGNSA. V gave up 5 bases and J gave up 0 bases, with 8 bases separating them. The study ran its PCR with 60 Vbeta and 13 Jbeta primers. Clones were sequenced by immunoSEQ multiplex PCR, and TCRdb holds only the in-frame ones, with some missing. Among about 190,000 clones, 65% to 75% were seen once, and the ten largest hold about 5%. Comment on this clone: The antigen is undetermined.

The chain carries TRBV7-2 and TRBJ2-1; D remains ambiguous. The clonotype originates from a man aged 25-45 years in good health and CMV-seropositive. The sample comprised PBMCs. DNA for the CDR3: TGTGCCAGCAGCCCCCCCTTCTCCTACAATGAGCAGTTCTTC. Translated: CASSPPFSYNEQFF.